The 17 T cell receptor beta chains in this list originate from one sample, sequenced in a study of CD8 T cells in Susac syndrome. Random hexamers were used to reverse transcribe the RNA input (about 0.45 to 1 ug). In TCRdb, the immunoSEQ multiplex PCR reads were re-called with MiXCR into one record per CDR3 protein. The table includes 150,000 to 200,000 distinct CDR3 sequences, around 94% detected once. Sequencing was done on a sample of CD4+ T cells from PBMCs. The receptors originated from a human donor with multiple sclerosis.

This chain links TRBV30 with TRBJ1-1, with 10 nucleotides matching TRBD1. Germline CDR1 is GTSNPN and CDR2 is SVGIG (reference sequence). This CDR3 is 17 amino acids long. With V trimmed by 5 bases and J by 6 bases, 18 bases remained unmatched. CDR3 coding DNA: TGTGCCTGGCATGGAATACCGGGACAGGGGAGGGCAGCTGAAGCTTTCTTT. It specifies CAWHGIPGQGRAAEAFF.

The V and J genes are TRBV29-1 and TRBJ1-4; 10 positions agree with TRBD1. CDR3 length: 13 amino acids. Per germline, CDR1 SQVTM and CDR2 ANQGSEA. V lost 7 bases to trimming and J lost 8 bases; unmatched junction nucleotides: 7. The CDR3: CSAAGTGVEKLFF. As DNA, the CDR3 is TGCAGCGCCGCCGGGACAGGGGTCGAAAAACTGTTTTTT.

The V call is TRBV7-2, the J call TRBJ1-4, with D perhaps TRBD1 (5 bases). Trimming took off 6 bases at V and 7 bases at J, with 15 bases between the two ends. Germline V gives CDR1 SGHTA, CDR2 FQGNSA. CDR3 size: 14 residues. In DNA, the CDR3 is TGTGCCAGCAGTTCTGACTGGGGGACTGAAAAACTGTTTTTT. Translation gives CASSSDWGTEKLFF.

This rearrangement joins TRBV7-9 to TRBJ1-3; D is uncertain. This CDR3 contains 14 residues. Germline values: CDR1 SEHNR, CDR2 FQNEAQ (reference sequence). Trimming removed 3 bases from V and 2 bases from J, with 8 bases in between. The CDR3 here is CASSFALAGNTIYF. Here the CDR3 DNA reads TGTGCCAGCAGCTTTGCCTTGGCTGGAAACACCATATATTTT.

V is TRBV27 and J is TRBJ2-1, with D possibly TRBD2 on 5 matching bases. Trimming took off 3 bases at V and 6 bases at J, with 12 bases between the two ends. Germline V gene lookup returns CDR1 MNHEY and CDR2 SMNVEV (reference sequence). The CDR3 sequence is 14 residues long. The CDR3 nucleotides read TGTGCCAGCAGTTTGTTAGGACTGGGCAATGAGCAGTTCTTC. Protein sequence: CASSLLGLGNEQFF.

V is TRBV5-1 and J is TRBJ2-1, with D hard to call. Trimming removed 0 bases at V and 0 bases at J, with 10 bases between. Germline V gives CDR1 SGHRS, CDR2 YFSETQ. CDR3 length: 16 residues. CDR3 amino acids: CASSLGGFSSYNEQFF. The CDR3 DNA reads TGCGCCAGCAGCTTGGGCGGTTTTAGCTCCTACAATGAGCAGTTCTTC.

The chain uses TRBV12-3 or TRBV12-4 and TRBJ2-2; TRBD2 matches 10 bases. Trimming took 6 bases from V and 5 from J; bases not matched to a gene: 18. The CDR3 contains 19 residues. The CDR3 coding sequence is TGTGCCAGCAGAAGGGGAATGCCGGGACTAGCGAAGAGGACCGGGGAGCTGTTTTTT. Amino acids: CASRRGMPGLAKRTGELFF.

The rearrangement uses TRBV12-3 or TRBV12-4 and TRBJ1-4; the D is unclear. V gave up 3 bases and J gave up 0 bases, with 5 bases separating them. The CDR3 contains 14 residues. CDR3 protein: CASSFATTNEKLFF. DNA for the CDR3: TGTGCCAGCAGTTTTGCAACAACTAATGAAAAACTGTTTTTT.

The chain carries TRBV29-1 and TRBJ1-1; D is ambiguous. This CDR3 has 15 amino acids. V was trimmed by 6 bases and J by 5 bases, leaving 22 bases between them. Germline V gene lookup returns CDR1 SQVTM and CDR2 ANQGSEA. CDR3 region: CSVAPGWGMGTEAFF. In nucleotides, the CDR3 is TGCAGCGTGGCACCCGGGTGGGGTATGGGTACTGAAGCTTTCTTT.

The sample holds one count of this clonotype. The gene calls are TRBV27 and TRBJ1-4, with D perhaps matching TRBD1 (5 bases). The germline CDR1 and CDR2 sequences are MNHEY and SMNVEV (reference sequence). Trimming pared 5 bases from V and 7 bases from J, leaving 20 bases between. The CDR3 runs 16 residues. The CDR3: CASSPLGQGRREKLFF. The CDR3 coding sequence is TGTGCCAGCAGTCCCCTGGGGCAGGGTCGGCGTGAAAAACTGTTTTTT.

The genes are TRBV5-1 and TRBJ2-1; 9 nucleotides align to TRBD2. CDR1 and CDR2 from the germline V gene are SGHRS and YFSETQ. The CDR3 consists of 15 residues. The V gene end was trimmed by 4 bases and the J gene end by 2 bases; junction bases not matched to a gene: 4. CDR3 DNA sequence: TGCGCCAGCAGCACCTCTAGCGGGACCTACAATGAGCAGTTCTTC. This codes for CASSTSSGTYNEQFF.

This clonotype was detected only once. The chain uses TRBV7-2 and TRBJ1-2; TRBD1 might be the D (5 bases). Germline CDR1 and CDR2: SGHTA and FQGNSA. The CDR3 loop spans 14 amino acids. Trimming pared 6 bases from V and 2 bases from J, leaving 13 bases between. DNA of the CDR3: TGTGCCAGCAGGAGGGCAGGGACCAACTATGGCTACACCTTC. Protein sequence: CASRRAGTNYGYTF.

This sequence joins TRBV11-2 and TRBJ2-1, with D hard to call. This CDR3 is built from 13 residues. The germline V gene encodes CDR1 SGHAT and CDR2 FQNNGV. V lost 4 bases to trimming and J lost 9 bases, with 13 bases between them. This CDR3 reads CASSSARSGEQFF. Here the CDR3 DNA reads TGTGCCAGCAGCTCGGCTAGAAGTGGTGAGCAGTTCTTC.

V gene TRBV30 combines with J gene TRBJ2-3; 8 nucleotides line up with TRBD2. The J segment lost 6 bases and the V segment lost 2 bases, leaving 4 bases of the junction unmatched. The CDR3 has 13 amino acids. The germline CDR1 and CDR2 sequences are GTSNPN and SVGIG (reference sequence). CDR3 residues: CAWSQRERDTQYF. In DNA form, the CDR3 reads TGTGCCTGGAGTCAGCGGGAGCGGGATACGCAGTATTTT.

CDR3 DNA: TGTGCCAGCAGTAGGGGCCCTGGAAACACCATATATTTT. Protein: CASSRGPGNTIYF. J is TRBJ1-3 and V is TRBV2; D is possibly TRBD1 (5 bases). In germline, CDR1 is SNHLY, CDR2 FYNNEI. CDR3 length: 13 amino acids. Trimming took 5 bases from V and 2 from J, leaving 7 bases between them. Using reference TRBV2 and TRBJ1-3 for the parts outside the CDR3, the full variable domain is EPEVTQTPSHQVTQMGQEVILRCVPISNHLYFYWYRQILGQKVEFLVSFYNNEISEKSEIFDDQFSVERPDGSNFTLKIRSTKLEDSAMYFCASSRGPGNTIYFGEGSWLTVV.

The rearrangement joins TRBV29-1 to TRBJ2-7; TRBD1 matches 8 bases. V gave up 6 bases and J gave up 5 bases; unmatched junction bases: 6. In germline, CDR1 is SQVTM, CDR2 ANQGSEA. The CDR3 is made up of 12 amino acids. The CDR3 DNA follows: TGCAGCGTCGCGGACAGGGAGAACGAGCAGTACTTC. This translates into CSVADRENEQYF.

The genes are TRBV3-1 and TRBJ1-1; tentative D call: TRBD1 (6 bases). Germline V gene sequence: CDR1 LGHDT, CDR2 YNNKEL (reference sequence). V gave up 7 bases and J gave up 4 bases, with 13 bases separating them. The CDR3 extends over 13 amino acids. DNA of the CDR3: TGTGCCAGCACCGCGGGGGCTAGCACTGAAGCTTTCTTT. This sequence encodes CASTAGASTEAFF.